A single TCR beta chain is shown here with its context. Treatment: 15 to 20 received Ad26.COV2.S at low or high dose, single or two shots; about 5 received placebo; per-sample allocation not given. Samples came from day 63 after the first vaccine or placebo injection. An adult of 18-55 years in Boston served as donor. This sample stems from a study of Ad26.COV2.S vaccination and SARS-CoV-2 variants. This CDR3 has 13 amino acids. Germline V gives CDR1 SGHTA, CDR2 FQGNSA. V was pared by 2 bases and J by 5 bases, with 7 bases between. The protocol was immunoSEQ multiplex PCR, while the TCRdb copy is restricted to in-frame clones and leaves out a portion. The sample lists approximately 450,000 clones, approximately 90% occurring once.

This clonotype originated in a person between 18 and 65 years old who received the Ad26.COV2.S COVID-19 vaccine or a placebo. The genes are TRBV7-2 and TRBJ2-4; no firm D call. The sample consisted of peripheral blood, taken in a trial of Ad26.COV2.S vaccine versus placebo. CDR3 DNA sequence: TGTGCCAGCAGCTTAATAGTGGAAAACATTCAGTACTTC. Amino acids: CASSLIVENIQYF.